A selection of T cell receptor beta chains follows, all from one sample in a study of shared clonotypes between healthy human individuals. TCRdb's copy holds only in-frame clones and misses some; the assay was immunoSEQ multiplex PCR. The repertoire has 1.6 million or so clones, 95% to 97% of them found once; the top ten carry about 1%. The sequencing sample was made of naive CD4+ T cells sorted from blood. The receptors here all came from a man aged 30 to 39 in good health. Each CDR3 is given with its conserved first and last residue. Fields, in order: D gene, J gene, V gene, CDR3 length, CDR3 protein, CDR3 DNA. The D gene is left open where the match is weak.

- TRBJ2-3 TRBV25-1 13 CASTSASTDTQYF TGTGCCAGCACTAGCGCTAGCACAGATACGCAGTATTTT
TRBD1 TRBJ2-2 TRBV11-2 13 CAIPTGGIGELFF TGTGCCATTCCAACAGGGGGTATCGGGGAGCTGTTTTTT
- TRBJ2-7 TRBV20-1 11 CSASILHEQYF TGCAGTGCTAGTATCCTTCACGAGCAGTACTTC
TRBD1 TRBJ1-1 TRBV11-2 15 CASSTKTGVNTEAFF TGTGCCAGCAGCACTAAGACAGGGGTGAACACTGAAGCTTTCTTT
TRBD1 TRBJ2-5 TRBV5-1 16 CASSRGGTGGQETQYF TGCGCCAGCAGCAGGGGCGGGACAGGGGGCCAAGAGACCCAGTACTTC
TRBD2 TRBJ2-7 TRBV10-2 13 CASGEAGTYEQYF TGCGCCAGCGGTGAAGCGGGAACCTACGAGCAGTACTTC
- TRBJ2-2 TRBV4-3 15 CASSPSGQNTGELFF TGCGCCAGCAGCCCATCGGGACAAAACACCGGGGAGCTGTTTTTT
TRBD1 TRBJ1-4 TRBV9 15 CASSTGTGSSEKLFF TGTGCCAGCAGTACCGGGACAGGGTCCAGTGAAAAACTGTTTTTT
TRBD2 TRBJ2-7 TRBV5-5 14 CASSSLAGSYEQYF TGTGCCAGCAGCTCGTTAGCGGGATCCTACGAGCAGTACTTC
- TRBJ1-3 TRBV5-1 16 CASSARDRTAGNTIYF TGCGCCAGCAGCGCGAGGGATAGGACAGCAGGAAACACCATATATTTT
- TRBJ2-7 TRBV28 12 CASRDGNYEQYF TGTGCCAGCAGAGACGGAAACTACGAGCAGTACTTC
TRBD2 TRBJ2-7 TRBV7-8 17 CASSLAVSGGLSYEQYF TGTGCCAGCAGCTTAGCGGTTAGCGGGGGCCTCTCCTACGAGCAGTACTTC
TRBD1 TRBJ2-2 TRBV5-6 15 CASSLPGQITGELFF TGTGCCAGCAGCTTGCCGGGACAGATTACCGGGGAGCTGTTTTTT
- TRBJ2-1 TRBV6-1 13 CASLRGRDDEQFF TGTGCCAGCCTCCGAGGCCGTGACGATGAGCAGTTCTTC
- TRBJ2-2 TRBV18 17 CASSPPSNRGATGELFF TGTGCCAGCTCACCACCCTCGAACCGAGGGGCCACCGGGGAGCTGTTTTTT
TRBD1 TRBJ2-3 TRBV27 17 CASSLFSMQGAIDTQYF TGTGCCAGCAGTTTATTCTCCATGCAGGGGGCGATAGATACGCAGTATTTT
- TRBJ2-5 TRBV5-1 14 CASSLLQGGETQYF TGCGCCAGCAGCTTGTTACAGGGAGGCGAGACCCAGTACTTC
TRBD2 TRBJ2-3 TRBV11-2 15 CASSGRLAGDDTQYF TGTGCCAGCAGCGGACGACTAGCGGGAGATGATACGCAGTATTTT
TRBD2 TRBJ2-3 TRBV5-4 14 CASSFLADTDTQYF TGTGCCAGCAGCTTTCTAGCGGACACAGATACGCAGTATTTT
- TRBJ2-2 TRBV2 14 CASRMGLRTGELFF TGTGCCAGCAGGATGGGGTTGCGCACCGGGGAGCTGTTTTTT
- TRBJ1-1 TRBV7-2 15 CASSLVFSLNTEAFF TGTGCCAGCAGCTTGGTATTTAGCCTGAACACTGAAGCTTTCTTT